Given below is one T cell receptor (beta chain) in context. The antigen is unknown. Germline CDR1 LNHNV, CDR2 YYDKDF (reference sequence). The CDR3 consists of 14 residues. Trimming stripped 5 bases from V and 2 bases from J, with 13 bases between. These data are taken from a study of T cell responses to AZD1222 COVID-19 vaccine. Study results and caveats: The study found vaccine-associated CD4 TCRs spanning spike, dominant at 160-218 and 743-854. Spike-specific TCR breadth rose after two AZD1222 doses, and depth rose as well.

The protocol was immunoSEQ multiplex PCR, while the TCRdb copy is restricted to in-frame clones and leaves out a portion. The sample yields roughly 100,000 clones, roughly nine tenths seen once. Source: peripheral blood, taken on day 0 of AZD1222 vaccination. This receptor was identified in an adult in good health. This chain uses TRBV15 with TRBJ2-7, with no clear D. The DNA for the CDR3 is TGTGCCACCAGCTCCGAAGACCGAGCCTACGAGCAGTACTTC. Its translation: CATSSEDRAYEQYF.